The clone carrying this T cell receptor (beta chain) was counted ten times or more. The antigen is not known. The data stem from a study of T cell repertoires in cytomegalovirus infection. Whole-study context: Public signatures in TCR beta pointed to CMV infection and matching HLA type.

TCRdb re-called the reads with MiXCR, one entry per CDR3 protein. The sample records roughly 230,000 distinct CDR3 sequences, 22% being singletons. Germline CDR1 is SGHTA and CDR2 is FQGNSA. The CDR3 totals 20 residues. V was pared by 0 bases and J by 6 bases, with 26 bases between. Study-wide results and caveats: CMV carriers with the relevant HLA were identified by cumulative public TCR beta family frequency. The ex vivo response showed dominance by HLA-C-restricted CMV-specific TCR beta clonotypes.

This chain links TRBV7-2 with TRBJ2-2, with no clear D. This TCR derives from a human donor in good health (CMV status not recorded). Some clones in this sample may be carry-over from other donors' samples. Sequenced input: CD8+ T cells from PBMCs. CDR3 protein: CASSLAHGSFALVGSGELFF. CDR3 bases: TGTGCCAGCAGCTTAGCGCATGGCAGCTTCGCATTAGTAGGATCCGGGGAGCTGTTTTTT.